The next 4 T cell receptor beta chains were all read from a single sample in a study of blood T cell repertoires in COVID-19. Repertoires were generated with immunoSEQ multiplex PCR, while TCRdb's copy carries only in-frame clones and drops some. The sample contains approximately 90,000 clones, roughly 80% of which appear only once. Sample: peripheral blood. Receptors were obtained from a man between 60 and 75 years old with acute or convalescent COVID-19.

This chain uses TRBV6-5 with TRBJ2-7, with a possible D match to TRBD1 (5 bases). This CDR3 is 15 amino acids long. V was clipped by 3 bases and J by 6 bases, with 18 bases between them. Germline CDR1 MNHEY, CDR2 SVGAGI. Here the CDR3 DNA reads TGTGCCAGCAGTTATGATTCGGCAGGGCTCGGCGAGCAGTACTTC. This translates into CASSYDSAGLGEQYF.

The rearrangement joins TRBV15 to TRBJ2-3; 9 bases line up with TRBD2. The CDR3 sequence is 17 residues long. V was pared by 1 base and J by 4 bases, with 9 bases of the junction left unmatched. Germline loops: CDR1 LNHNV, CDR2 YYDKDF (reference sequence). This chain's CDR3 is CATSRVGDGGRADTQYF. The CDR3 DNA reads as TGTGCCACCAGCAGAGTGGGAGATGGCGGGAGGGCAGATACGCAGTATTTT.

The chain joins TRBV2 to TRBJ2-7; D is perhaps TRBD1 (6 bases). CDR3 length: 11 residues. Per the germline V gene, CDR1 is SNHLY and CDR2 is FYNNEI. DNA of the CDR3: TGTGTAGACAGGATCTCCTACGAGCAGTACTTC. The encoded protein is CVDRISYEQYF.

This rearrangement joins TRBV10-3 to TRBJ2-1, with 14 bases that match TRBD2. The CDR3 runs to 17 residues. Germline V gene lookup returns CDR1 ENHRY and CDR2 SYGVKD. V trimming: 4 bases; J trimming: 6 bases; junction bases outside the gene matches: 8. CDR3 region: CAISGPGLAGGLNEQFF. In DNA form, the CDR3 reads TGTGCCATCAGTGGACCAGGACTAGCGGGAGGACTCAATGAGCAGTTCTTC.